A single sample is the source of the 18 T cell receptor beta chains below, sequenced in a study of CD8 T cells in Susac syndrome. About 0.5 to 1 ug RNA was reverse transcribed with random hexamers. A single record per CDR3 protein comes from TCRdb applying MiXCR to the immunoSEQ multiplex PCR reads. The sample consists of approximately 200,000 distinct CDR3 sequences, 90% to 95% of them appearing once. The sample was CD4+ T cells from PBMCs. These receptors came from a human donor with multiple sclerosis.

The chain combines TRBV6-6 with TRBJ1-5; a weak D match, TRBD1 (5 bases). Germline CDR1 MNHNY, CDR2 SVGAGI (reference sequence). This CDR3 contains 15 residues. Trimming left V 0 bases short and J 4 bases short, with 10 bases between. The CDR3 region has the DNA TGTGCCAGCAGTTACTCGAGGGCAGGGAATCAGCCCCAGCATTTT. The encoded protein is CASSYSRAGNQPQHF.

The V gene is TRBV7-2, the J gene TRBJ2-5, with a possible D match to TRBD2 (5 bases). Trimming cost V 3 bases and J 4 bases, with 9 bases left between them. The CDR3 runs to 13 residues. The V gene's germline CDR1 is SGHTA and CDR2 FQGNSA. The CDR3 coding sequence is TGTGCCAGCAGCTTGTTAGCGTTAGAGACCCAGTACTTC. It encodes CASSLLALETQYF. Filled out from reference TRBV7-2 and TRBJ2-5, the complete variable domain reads GAGVSQSPSNKVTEKGKDVELRCDPISGHTALYWYRQSLGQGLEFLIYFQGNSAPDKSGLPSDRFSAERTGGSVSTLTIQRTQQEDSAVYLCASSLLALETQYFGPGTRLLVL.

The V call is TRBV7-9, the J call TRBJ1-1, with D perhaps TRBD1 (5 bases). V lost 5 bases and J 3 bases, leaving 16 bases between the germline ends. Germline V gene lookup returns CDR1 SEHNR and CDR2 FQNEAQ (reference sequence). CDR3 length: 15 residues. The CDR3 loop reads CASSRGGGVDTEAFF. In DNA form, the CDR3 reads TGTGCCAGCAGCCGCGGTGGGGGAGTTGACACTGAAGCTTTCTTT.

The chain recombines TRBV3-1 with TRBJ2-3; 12 bases map to TRBD1. Germline loops: CDR1 LGHDT, CDR2 YNNKEL (reference sequence). The CDR3 spans 17 residues. J was trimmed by 5 bases and V by 4 bases; bases with no gene match: 10. CDR3 nucleotides: TGTGCCAGCAGCCCTTCATGGGACAGGGGGCGCGGAGATACGCAGTATTTT. It yields the protein CASSPSWDRGRGDTQYF.

This clonotype was picked up one time. The chain uses TRBV5-1 and TRBJ1-2; 7 positions match TRBD1. The CDR3 extends over 14 amino acids. The V segment lost 4 bases and the J segment 2 bases; nucleotides outside the gene matches: 5. The germline CDR1 and CDR2 sequences are SGHRS and YFSETQ. CDR3 sequence: CASSPTTGNYGYTF. The CDR3 DNA reads TGCGCCAGCAGCCCAACGACAGGGAACTATGGCTACACCTTC.

The chain couples TRBV12-5 to TRBJ1-5, with 8 nucleotides matching TRBD1. Trimming removed 6 bases from V and 5 bases from J; junction bases left unmatched: 6. There are 14 residues in the CDR3. Germline V gene sequence: CDR1 LGHNT, CDR2 FRNRAP. The CDR3 nucleotides are TGTGCTAGTGGGGGGGACAGGATAGATCAGCCCCAGCATTTT. Translated: CASGGDRIDQPQHF. Combining the CDR3 with reference TRBV12-5 and TRBJ1-5 gives the whole variable domain DARVTQTPRHKVTEMGQEVTMRCQPILGHNTVFWYRQTMMQGLELLAYFRNRAPLDDSGMPKDRFSAEMPDATLATLKIQPSEPRDSAVYFCASGGDRIDQPQHFGDGTRLSIL.

This rearrangement joins TRBV9 to TRBJ1-3; D remains ambiguous. The V gene's germline CDR1 is SGDLS and CDR2 YYNGEE. V lost 4 bases to trimming and J lost 1 base, with 9 bases between them. The CDR3 runs to 14 residues. The CDR3 is CASSPQPSGNTIYF. The CDR3 nucleotides are TGTGCCAGCAGCCCCCAGCCGTCTGGAAACACCATATATTTT.

The V gene is TRBV20-1, the J gene TRBJ1-5; tentative D call: TRBD1 (5 bases). CDR1 DFQATT and CDR2 SNEGSKA come from the germline V gene (reference sequence). The CDR3 is made up of 14 amino acids. V was shortened by 5 bases and J by 0 bases, with 11 bases between the two germline ends. CDR3 in amino acids: CSAPWGNSNQPQHF. The DNA for the CDR3 is TGCAGTGCTCCCTGGGGGAATAGCAATCAGCCCCAGCATTTT.

V gene TRBV18 combines with J gene TRBJ1-2; D is ambiguous. CDR1 is KGHSH and CDR2 is LQKENI in the germline V gene. The CDR3 consists of 16 residues. Deletions cut 2 bases from V and 0 bases from J, with 13 bases between. The CDR3 here is CASSPSDSGANYGYTF. The CDR3 DNA is TGTGCCAGCTCACCAAGCGATTCCGGAGCTAACTATGGCTACACCTTC.

CDR3 residues: CASSLAGGWGETQYF. For the CDR3, the DNA is TGTGCCAGCAGCTTAGCGGGAGGGTGGGGAGAGACCCAGTACTTC. This chain connects TRBV7-8 to TRBJ2-5, with TRBD2 identical over 7 bases. Germline loops: CDR1 SGHVS, CDR2 FQNEAQ. V was pared by 0 bases and J by 4 bases, with 5 bases of the junction left unmatched. This CDR3 has 15 residues.

The rearrangement joins TRBV3-1 to TRBJ2-7, with D uncertain. Deletions cut 1 base from V and 2 bases from J, with 18 bases between. The V gene's germline CDR1 is LGHDT and CDR2 YNNKEL (reference sequence). The CDR3 covers 17 residues. CDR3 DNA sequence: TGTGCCAGCAGCCAAGGCAACCCCACACTACTAACCTACGAGCAGTACTTC. This gives the protein CASSQGNPTLLTYEQYF.

This rearrangement joins TRBV7-2 to TRBJ2-3; D is undetermined. CDR3 length: 12 residues. The V end lost 5 bases, the J end lost 2 bases, and 5 bases lay between the germline ends. Germline V gene lookup returns CDR1 SGHTA and CDR2 FQGNSA. The CDR3 DNA reads as TGTGCCAGCAGCCTTTACACAGATACGCAGTATTTT. It is translated as CASSLYTDTQYF. Full variable domain (rest looked up from reference TRBV7-2 and TRBJ2-3): GAGVSQSPSNKVTEKGKDVELRCDPISGHTALYWYRQSLGQGLEFLIYFQGNSAPDKSGLPSDRFSAERTGGSVSTLTIQRTQQEDSAVYLCASSLYTDTQYFGPGTRLTVL.

The chain couples TRBV20-1 to TRBJ1-1; no reliable D call. There are 14 residues in the CDR3. CDR1 is DFQATT and CDR2 is SNEGSKA in the germline V gene (reference sequence). V was trimmed by 2 bases and J by 0 bases, leaving 10 bases between them. CDR3 sequence reads: CSARRQKLNTEAFF. The CDR3 nucleotides are TGCAGTGCTAGAAGACAAAAATTGAACACTGAAGCTTTCTTT.

V and J are TRBV2 and TRBJ2-3, with no clear D. The CDR3 covers 11 residues. The ends were cut back, 6 bases at V and 5 bases at J, with 6 bases in the middle. Germline CDR1 reads SNHLY; CDR2 reads FYNNEI. CDR3 DNA sequence: TGTGCCAGCAGCCAGAAAGATACGCAGTATTTT. Its protein product is CASSQKDTQYF.

This clonotype was detected once. This sequence joins TRBV10-3 and TRBJ2-7; D may be TRBD1 (5 bases). Trimming shortened V by 8 bases and J by 1 base, and 9 bases separated the two germline ends. Germline lookup yields CDR1 ENHRY and CDR2 SYGVKD. This CDR3 comprises 12 residues. The CDR3: CAIGATSYEQYF. In nucleotides, the CDR3 is TGTGCCATCGGGGCCACATCCTACGAGCAGTACTTC.

The chain combines TRBV27 with TRBJ1-2; D ambiguous. Trimming removed 11 bases from V and 4 bases from J, with 14 bases in between. In germline, CDR1 is MNHEY, CDR2 SMNVEV (reference sequence). The CDR3 is 12 amino acids. CDR3 in amino acids: CAVHEWGYGYTF. CDR3 in DNA: TGTGCCGTCCATGAGTGGGGCTATGGCTACACCTTC.

The chain has TRBV29-1 and TRBJ2-5; 9 bases agree with TRBD1. With 5 bases clipped from V and 1 base from J, the junction kept 5 bases outside the gene matches. The CDR3 totals 14 residues. Germline assignment: CDR1 SQVTM and CDR2 ANQGSEA. CDR3 in amino acids: CSVIGTGTQETQYF. The CDR3 bases are TGCAGCGTTATTGGGACAGGGACCCAAGAGACCCAGTACTTC.

The gene calls are TRBV20-1 and TRBJ2-3, with 7 positions matching TRBD2. V was pared by 3 bases and J by 5 bases, with 11 bases of the junction left unmatched. The CDR3 has 15 residues. CDR1 and CDR2 from the germline V gene are DFQATT and SNEGSKA (reference sequence). CDR3 in DNA: TGCAGTGCTAGGGAGCTCGGGAGGACCGTAGATACGCAGTATTTT. This translates into CSARELGRTVDTQYF.